The source of this T cell receptor (beta chain) is a study of blood T cells in healthy people across ages. Primed by a sample-barcoded 5' primer and a J-beta primer mix, a second PCR proceeded for roughly 6 to 12 cycles. TCRdb reprocessed the 5' RACE reads with MiXCR, giving one entry per CDR3 protein. The table lists 1 million or so distinct CDR3 sequences, around 45% of them singletons, with approximately 20% in the top ten. The CDR3 is made up of 16 amino acids. Unmatched junction bases numbered 11, after V lost 1 base and J lost 8 bases. Germline V gene data show CDR1 as MGHRA and CDR2 as YSYEKL. This clonotype has just a few counts.

The J gene is TRBJ2-1, the V gene TRBV4-1; 7 nucleotides align to TRBD2. Material: blood. The sequence was collected from an older woman in good health. In DNA form, the CDR3 reads TGCGCCAGCAGCCAAGGAGCTCGGACTAGGTCCGATGAGCAGTTCTTC. It translates to CASSQGARTRSDEQFF.